This T cell receptor (beta chain) comes out of a study of cytomegalovirus exposure and HLA in healthy donors. This clone was observed a handful of times. Deletions cut 4 bases from V and 2 bases from J, with 17 bases between. Germline values: CDR1 MNHNY, CDR2 SVGAGI (reference sequence). The CDR3 has 16 residues. Use of 60 Vbeta and 13 Jbeta primers characterized the PCR. Only in-frame clones appear in the TCRdb table, and some are missing; sequencing was by immunoSEQ multiplex PCR. Of 130,000 to 150,000 clones listed, roughly 80% are singletons. The source is a man in his forties or fifties in good health and CMV-seropositive. J is TRBJ1-2 and V is TRBV6-6; no definite D call. Sequencing was performed on PBMCs. This CDR3 is CASSCGIYDHNYGYTF. DNA for the CDR3: TGTGCCAGCAGTTGCGGGATCTATGATCACAACTATGGCTACACCTTC.